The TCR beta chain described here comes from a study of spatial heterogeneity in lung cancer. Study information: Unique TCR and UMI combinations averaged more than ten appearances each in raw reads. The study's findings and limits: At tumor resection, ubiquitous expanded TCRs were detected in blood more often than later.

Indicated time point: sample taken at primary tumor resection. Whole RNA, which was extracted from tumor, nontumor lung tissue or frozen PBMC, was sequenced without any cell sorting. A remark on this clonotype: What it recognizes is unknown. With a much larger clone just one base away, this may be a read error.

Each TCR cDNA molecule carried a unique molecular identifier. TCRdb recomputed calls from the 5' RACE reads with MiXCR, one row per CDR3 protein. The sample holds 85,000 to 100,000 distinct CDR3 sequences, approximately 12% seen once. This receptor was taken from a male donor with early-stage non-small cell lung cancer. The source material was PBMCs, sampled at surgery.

CDR3 nucleotides: TGTGCCAGCAGTCCCCAGGTGGGTCCCTACGAGCAGTACTTC. Amino acids: CASSPQVGPYEQYF. This sequence joins TRBV27 and TRBJ2-7; D remains ambiguous. Germline-derived CDR1 and CDR2 are MNHEY and SMNVEV (reference sequence). V shed 5 bases and J shed 2 bases, with 13 bases lying between them. The CDR3 consists of 14 residues.